The text below deals with one T cell receptor (beta chain). Its antigen is unidentified. In preparing the TRB cDNA libraries, 5' RACE with UMI labels was used. TCRdb re-called the 5' RACE reads; every CDR3 protein appears as one record, without DNA. The sample totals 70,000 to 95,000 distinct CDR3 sequences. The data originate from a study of CXCR3-negative and CXCR3-positive naive CD8 T cells. Study context: Libraries each contributed about 1.5 +/- 0.3 million TRB reads, for around 150 million in total.

The CDR3 totals 14 residues. Germline V gene data show CDR1 as LNHDA and CDR2 as SQIVND (reference sequence). CD45RO-CCR7+CD27+CD95- characterized naive CD8+ T cells. Study-wide results and caveats: Comparably high diversity marked both naive subsets, whereas memory CD8+ cells had much lower diversity. Expression of CXCR3 was partially reduced after cryopreservation, and fresh PBMCs were used in most assays.

The specimen sequenced was naive CXCR3- CD8+ T cells from blood. As to subset: CD45RO-CCR7+CD27+CD95- naive CD8+ T cells lacking CXCR3 (TNR3-). The chain joins TRBV19 to TRBJ2-1; TCRdb calls TRBD2, which cannot be checked without DNA. This clonotype originated in a human donor in good health. Some clones in this sample may be carry-over from other donors' samples. This CDR3 is CASSVIAGDNEQFF. The entire variable domain, with the rest obtained from reference TRBV19 and TRBJ2-1, is as follows: DGGITQSPKYLFRKEGQNVTLSCEQNLNHDAMYWYRQDPGQGLRLIYYSQIVNDFQKGDIAEGYSVSREKKESFPLTVTSAQKNPTAFYLCASSVIAGDNEQFFGPGTRLTVL.